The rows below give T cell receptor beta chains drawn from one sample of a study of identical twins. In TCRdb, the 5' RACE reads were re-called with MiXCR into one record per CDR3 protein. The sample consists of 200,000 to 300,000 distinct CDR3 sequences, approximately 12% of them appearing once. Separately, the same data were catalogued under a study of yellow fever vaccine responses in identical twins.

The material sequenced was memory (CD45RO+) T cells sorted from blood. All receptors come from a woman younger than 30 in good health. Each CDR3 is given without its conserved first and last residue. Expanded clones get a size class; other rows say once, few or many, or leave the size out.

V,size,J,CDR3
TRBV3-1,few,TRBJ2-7,ASSHGGEQY
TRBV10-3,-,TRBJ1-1,AISESGQLEAF
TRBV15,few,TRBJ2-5,ATSRVVVAETQY
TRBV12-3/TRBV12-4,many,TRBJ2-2,ASSLRPAGELF
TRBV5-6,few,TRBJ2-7,ASSRDRYEQY
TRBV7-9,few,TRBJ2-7,ASSPRVGQGIYEQY
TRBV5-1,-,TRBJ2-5,ASSLEGARETQY
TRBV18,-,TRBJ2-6,AGSPYRPSGANVLT
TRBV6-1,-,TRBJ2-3,ASSGPSRTDTQY
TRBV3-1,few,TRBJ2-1,ASSRLAGGPTLYNEQF
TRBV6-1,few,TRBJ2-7,ASSIRGSSYEQY
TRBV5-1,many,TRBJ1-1,ASSFGLKNTEAF
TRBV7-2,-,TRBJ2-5,ASSSRGRGQVETQY
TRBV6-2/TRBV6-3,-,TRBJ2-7,ASGPYLVVATSSYEQY
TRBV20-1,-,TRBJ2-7,SATGGRGYEQY
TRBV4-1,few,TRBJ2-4,ASSQDGGGRGNIQY
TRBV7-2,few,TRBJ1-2,ASSSPTRRGYT
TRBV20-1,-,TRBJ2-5,SARDRGGRQETQY
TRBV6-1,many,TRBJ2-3,ASRPGTGRTDTQY
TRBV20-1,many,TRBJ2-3,SAPGFGTGSTDTQY